These T cell receptor beta chains were read from a single sample in a study of shared clonotypes between healthy human individuals. Repertoires were generated with immunoSEQ multiplex PCR, while TCRdb's copy carries only in-frame clones and drops some. Of a few million clones listed, roughly nine tenths are singletons. Source material: naive CD4+ T cells sorted from blood. The source is a man aged 18 to 35 in good health. The CDR3 runs from the conserved cysteine through the conserved F or W. The D gene is left open where the match is weak. Rows may omit the clone size; those that give it use once, few, many or a size class.

J gene,D gene,clone size,V gene,CDR3 DNA,CDR3 protein
TRBJ2-3,NA,once,TRBV7-3,TGTGCCAGCAGCTTAACGGGGTCCGTTTCAGATACGCAGTATTTT,CASSLTGSVSDTQYF
TRBJ2-1,NA,NA,TRBV19,TGTGCCAGTAGTCCTGGCCCGGCCTCGGATGAGCAGTTCTTC,CASSPGPASDEQFF
TRBJ2-3,TRBD2,NA,TRBV7-2,TGTGCCAGCAGCGGAGCCGGGACTAGCACCGAGGGTAATACGCAGTATTTT,CASSGAGTSTEGNTQYF
TRBJ1-5,TRBD1,NA,TRBV28,TGTGCCAGCAAATCCCGGGACAGGGGTTATCAGCCCCAGCATTTT,CASKSRDRGYQPQHF
TRBJ2-4,NA,NA,TRBV7-8,TGTGCCAGCAGCTCGAGGGGGGCAGGGGCGACCTTCGAAAACATTCAGTACTTC,CASSSRGAGATFENIQYF
TRBJ2-1,TRBD1,NA,TRBV7-2,TGTGCCAGCAGCTCAGGACAGGGAATATACAATGAGCAGTTCTTC,CASSSGQGIYNEQFF
TRBJ1-2,NA,NA,TRBV6-5,TGTGCCGCCCGGGGGTCTAACTATGGCTACACCTTC,CAARGSNYGYTF
TRBJ1-2,NA,NA,TRBV5-1,TGCGCCAGCAGCGCCGGGACAACTAACTATGGCTACACCTTC,CASSAGTTNYGYTF
TRBJ1-2,NA,NA,TRBV25-1,TGTGCCAGCCACTACGGAAGGGATGGCTACACCTTC,CASHYGRDGYTF
TRBJ2-1,NA,NA,TRBV5-1,TGCGCCAGCAGCTTGGACGGGACTTCCTACAATGAGCAGTTCTTC,CASSLDGTSYNEQFF
TRBJ2-7,NA,NA,TRBV7-2,TGTGCCAGCAGCTTATACAGCTCGGTCCCGTACTTC,CASSLYSSVPYF
TRBJ1-4,NA,NA,TRBV19,TGTGCCAGTAATGAGGGCCTTCTATCGAAACTGTTTTTT,CASNEGLLSKLFF
TRBJ2-6,NA,NA,TRBV15,TGTGCCACCAGCAGAGGAGACACTGACTCTGGGGCCAACGTCCTGACTTTC,CATSRGDTDSGANVLTF
TRBJ1-2,TRBD1,NA,TRBV6-1,TGTGCCAGCATCCTTACAGGGGACTATGGCTACACCTTC,CASILTGDYGYTF
TRBJ2-1,NA,NA,TRBV7-2,TGTGCCAGCAGCTTAATCCGTGGCGCAGGCGCTAGGGGTGAGCAGTTCTTC,CASSLIRGAGARGEQFF
TRBJ2-5,TRBD2,NA,TRBV13,TGTGCCAGCAGCTCACGCGGGGGGGCCTGGGAGACCCAGTACTTC,CASSSRGGAWETQYF
TRBJ2-3,NA,NA,TRBV19,TGTGCCAGTACCCCCCAGCACACAGATACGCAGTATTTT,CASTPQHTDTQYF
TRBJ1-2,NA,NA,TRBV28,TGTGCCAGCAGTTCAAGGTTGGGAGCGAGAGCTAACTATGGCTACACCTTC,CASSSRLGARANYGYTF
TRBJ2-7,TRBD1,NA,TRBV11-2,TGTGCCAGCAGCTCAGGACAGGGAAGAAACTCCTACGAGCAGTACTTC,CASSSGQGRNSYEQYF
TRBJ1-3,NA,NA,TRBV19,TGTGCCAGTAGTCCAGACCCGGGATCTGGAAACACCATATATTTT,CASSPDPGSGNTIYF
TRBJ2-1,TRBD2,NA,TRBV5-6,TGTGCCAGCAGCTTTATTTCAGCGGGAGTTGAGGGTGAGCAGTTCTTC,CASSFISAGVEGEQFF
TRBJ2-2,NA,NA,TRBV6-5,TGTGCCAGCAGTTACTCGGGGGGAACCGGGGAGCTGTTTTTT,CASSYSGGTGELFF
TRBJ1-4,NA,NA,TRBV19,TGTGCCAGTGCAAGGCGGGGACTAAATGAAAAACTGTTTTTT,CASARRGLNEKLFF
TRBJ1-3,NA,NA,TRBV10-2,TGCGCCAGCAGTGAGCGGGGCCCCGGTAACACCATATATTTT,CASSERGPGNTIYF
TRBJ2-1,NA,NA,TRBV28,TGTGCCAGCAGTTATGACTTAAGCTCCTACAATGAGCAGTTCTTC,CASSYDLSSYNEQFF